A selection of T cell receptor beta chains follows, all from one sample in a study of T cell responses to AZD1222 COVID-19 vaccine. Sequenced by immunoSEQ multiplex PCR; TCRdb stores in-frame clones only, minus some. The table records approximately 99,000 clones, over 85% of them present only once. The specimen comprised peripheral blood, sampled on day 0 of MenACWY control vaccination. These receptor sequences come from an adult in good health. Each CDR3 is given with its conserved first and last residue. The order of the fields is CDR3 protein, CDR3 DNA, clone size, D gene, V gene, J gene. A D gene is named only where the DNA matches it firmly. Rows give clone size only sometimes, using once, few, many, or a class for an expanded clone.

CDR3: CASSQVQNTEAFF; DNA: TGTGCCAGCAGCCAAGTACAGAACACTGAAGCTTTCTTT; size: NA; D: NA; V: TRBV3-1/TRBV3-2; J: TRBJ1-1
CDR3: CASSEGVRADQPQHF; DNA: TGTGCCAGCAGTGAGGGGGTCAGGGCCGATCAGCCCCAGCATTTT; size: NA; D: NA; V: TRBV25-1; J: TRBJ1-5
CDR3: CASSRDRGGGDTQYF; DNA: TGTGCCAGCAGCCGGGACAGGGGGGGAGGAGATACGCAGTATTTT; size: NA; D: TRBD1; V: TRBV7-9; J: TRBJ2-3
CDR3: CASSLAPWKDAYQETQYF; DNA: TGTGCCAGCAGCTTAGCCCCTTGGAAGGACGCGTACCAAGAGACCCAGTACTTC; size: NA; D: NA; V: TRBV7-8; J: TRBJ2-5
CDR3: CASSFSRHSNQPQHF; DNA: TGTGCCAGCAGCTTCTCTCGGCATAGCAATCAGCCCCAGCATTTT; size: NA; D: NA; V: TRBV5-6; J: TRBJ1-5
CDR3: CASSGQGTGGYTF; DNA: TGTGCCAGCAGTGGACAGGGAACGGGAGGCTACACCTTC; size: NA; D: TRBD1; V: TRBV6-2/TRBV6-3; J: TRBJ1-2
CDR3: CSVESTPGIYNYGYTF; DNA: TGCAGCGTTGAGAGCACGCCCGGAATTTATAACTATGGCTACACCTTC; size: NA; D: NA; V: TRBV29-1; J: TRBJ1-2
CDR3: CASSQFLSADTQYF; DNA: TGTGCCAGCAGCCAATTCCTCTCGGCAGATACGCAGTATTTT; size: NA; D: NA; V: TRBV3-1/TRBV3-2; J: TRBJ2-3
CDR3: CASSVDRGPYEQYF; DNA: TGTGCCAGCAGCGTTGACAGGGGGCCCTACGAGCAGTACTTC; size: NA; D: TRBD1; V: TRBV6-2/TRBV6-3; J: TRBJ2-7
CDR3: CAIPRPSGGYTF; DNA: TGTGCCATTCCGAGACCCTCCGGGGGCTACACCTTC; size: NA; D: NA; V: TRBV28; J: TRBJ1-2
CDR3: CASSDRRYARGTEAFF; DNA: TGCGCCAGCAGCGATCGCCGTTACGCCCGGGGCACTGAAGCTTTCTTT; size: NA; D: NA; V: TRBV10-1; J: TRBJ1-1
CDR3: CASSSLGDTEAFF; DNA: TGTGCCAGCAGCTCCCTAGGGGACACTGAAGCTTTCTTT; size: NA; D: NA; V: TRBV7-9; J: TRBJ1-1
CDR3: CASTASGGTGELFF; DNA: TGTGCCAGCACCGCTAGCGGGGGAACCGGGGAGCTGTTTTTT; size: NA; D: TRBD2; V: TRBV6-5; J: TRBJ2-2
CDR3: CASRDGGAKNIQYF; DNA: TGTGCCAGCCGGGACGGCGGCGCCAAAAACATTCAGTACTTC; size: NA; D: NA; V: TRBV28; J: TRBJ2-4
CDR3: CASSLGPVGGNEQFF; DNA: TGCGCCAGCAGCTTGGGGCCGGTTGGGGGCAATGAGCAGTTCTTC; size: NA; D: NA; V: TRBV5-1; J: TRBJ2-1
CDR3: CASSLTGAAREQYF; DNA: TGTGCCAGCAGCTTGACGGGGGCTGCTAGAGAGCAGTACTTC; size: once; D: NA; V: TRBV7-2; J: TRBJ2-7
CDR3: CATSDTKDRCGTEAFF; DNA: TGTGCCACCAGTGATACAAAGGACAGGTGCGGCACTGAAGCTTTCTTT; size: NA; D: TRBD1; V: TRBV24-1; J: TRBJ1-1
CDR3: CASSATSANTGELFF; DNA: TGTGCCAGCAGCGCGACTAGCGCGAACACCGGGGAGCTGTTTTTT; size: few; D: TRBD2; V: TRBV7-3; J: TRBJ2-2
CDR3: CASPDRGATEAFF; DNA: TGTGCCAGTCCCGACAGGGGTGCAACTGAAGCTTTCTTT; size: NA; D: TRBD1; V: TRBV18; J: TRBJ1-1
CDR3: CASSLARSGGFSTDTQYF; DNA: TGTGCCAGCAGCTTAGCGCGAAGCGGGGGGTTTAGCACAGATACGCAGTATTTT; size: NA; D: TRBD2; V: TRBV7-2; J: TRBJ2-3